This is a list of T cell receptor beta chains from one sample in a study of vaccination and CD4 T cells after COVID-19. TCRdb re-called the PCR reads with MiXCR, one entry per CDR3 protein. The sample has some 8,500 distinct CDR3 sequences, around three fifths seen once; the top ten hold 20% to 30%. Their antigens are not known. Sample: CD4+ T cells from blood, cultured in vitro. The receptors here all came from a human donor who had recovered from COVID-19. CDR3s include the opening cysteine and the closing phenylalanine or tryptophan. The D gene is left open where the match is weak. Clone size is not always given. Where it is, it says once, few, many or a class for expanded clones.

j_call | cdr3_length | v_call | d_call | clone_size | cdr3_aa | cdr3_nt
TRBJ1-2 | 14 | TRBV20-1 | . | . | CSARGSLANYGYTF | TGCAGTGCTCGTGGGTCCCTAGCTAACTATGGCTACACCTTC
TRBJ1-2 | 12 | TRBV7-2 | . | . | CASSLLQGGYTF | TGTGCCAGCAGTTTACTACAGGGCGGCTACACCTTC
TRBJ1-2 | 15 | TRBV6-1 | . | few | CASSEWGEAATGYTF | TGTGCCAGCAGTGAATGGGGGGAGGCCGCTACTGGCTACACCTTC
TRBJ2-5 | 13 | TRBV6-4 | . | few | CASTEWIQETQYF | TGTGCCAGCACTGAGTGGATCCAAGAGACCCAGTACTTC
TRBJ1-5 | 16 | TRBV28 | TRBD1 | . | CASSHRTGVSNQPQHF | TGTGCCAGCAGCCATCGGACAGGGGTGAGCAATCAGCCCCAGCATTTT
TRBJ2-7 | 16 | TRBV20-1 | . | . | CSATQTGSLALAEQYF | TGCAGTGCTACCCAAACAGGCAGCCTAGCTCTTGCCGAGCAGTACTTC
TRBJ2-3 | 12 | TRBV20-1 | . | once | CSASGRGDTQYF | TGCAGTGCTAGTGGACGCGGGGATACGCAGTATTTT
TRBJ2-5 | 13 | TRBV24-1 | . | few | CATSGGPQETQYF | TGTGCCACCAGTGGGGGCCCCCAAGAGACCCAGTACTTC
TRBJ1-2 | 10 | TRBV27 | . | few | CASRGVGYTF | TGTGCCAGCAGAGGGGTCGGCTACACCTTC
TRBJ2-5 | 17 | TRBV7-2 | . | . | CASSSHWREGAHETQYF | TGTGCCAGCAGCTCCCACTGGAGGGAGGGGGCGCATGAGACCCAGTACTTC
TRBJ1-1 | 9 | TRBV20-1 | . | . | CSASREGFF | TGCAGTGCTAGTCGGGAGGGATTCTTT
TRBJ1-1 | 14 | TRBV7-9 | TRBD1 | . | CASSLAGTVVEAFF | TGTGCCAGCAGCTTAGCGGGGACAGTCGTTGAAGCTTTCTTT
TRBJ1-2 | 15 | TRBV20-1 | . | . | CSAMGPPSQSGGYTF | TGCAGTGCTATGGGACCCCCTTCCCAGTCGGGTGGCTACACCTTC
TRBJ2-5 | 12 | TRBV20-1 | TRBD2 | . | CSSREGGETQYF | TGCAGTTCCAGGGAGGGAGGAGAGACCCAGTACTTC
TRBJ2-5 | 13 | TRBV4-2 | . | . | CASSPPRGETQYF | TGTGCCAGCAGCCCCCCCCGGGGCGAGACCCAGTACTTC
TRBJ1-1 | 15 | TRBV28 | . | once | CASMQYSRGTYEAFF | TGTGCCAGCATGCAATACTCGAGGGGGACATACGAAGCTTTCTTT
TRBJ2-5 | 15 | TRBV6-1 | TRBD2 | . | CASRTSGTYQETQYF | TGTGCCAGCAGGACTAGCGGAACGTACCAAGAGACCCAGTACTTC
TRBJ1-5 | 14 | TRBV20-1 | . | . | CSASNRATNQPQHF | TGCAGTGCTAGCAACAGGGCCACCAATCAGCCCCAGCATTTT
TRBJ1-2 | 11 | TRBV28 | . | . | CASSAAYGYTF | TGTGCCAGCAGTGCAGCCTATGGCTACACCTTC
TRBJ1-5 | 13 | TRBV20-1 | . | . | CSARVYSNQPQHF | TGCAGTGCTAGGGTCTATAGCAATCAGCCCCAGCATTTT
TRBJ2-5 | 15 | TRBV7-9 | . | few | CASSSGAQGGETQYF | TGTGCCAGCAGTTCCGGAGCCCAGGGGGGGGAGACCCAGTACTTC
TRBJ2-7 | 12 | TRBV20-1 | . | few | CSAGHDSYEQYF | TGCAGTGCTGGGCACGACTCCTACGAGCAGTACTTC
TRBJ2-5 | 15 | TRBV24-1 | . | . | CATSDLDVDQETQYF | TGTGCCACCAGTGATTTAGACGTGGACCAAGAGACCCAGTACTTC
TRBJ1-6 | 11 | TRBV28 | . | . | CASSLTGSIHF | TGTGCCAGCAGTTTGACGGGCAGCATCCACTTT
TRBJ2-7 | 12 | TRBV10-3 | . | . | CAISDISDEQYF | TGTGCCATCAGTGACATCAGTGACGAGCAGTACTTC
TRBJ1-6 | 13 | TRBV20-1 | . | . | CSARDTQGSPLHF | TGCAGTGCTAGGGACACACAGGGTTCACCCCTCCACTTT
TRBJ2-7 | 14 | TRBV11-2 | TRBD1 | . | CASSLPGGLYEQYF | TGTGCCAGCAGCTTACCAGGGGGCCTCTACGAGCAGTACTTC
TRBJ1-2 | 13 | TRBV20-1 | . | . | CSARVGSNYGYTF | TGCAGTGCTAGAGTAGGTAGTAACTATGGCTACACCTTC
TRBJ1-5 | 15 | TRBV15 | . | few | CATSRDPQGNQPQHF | TGTGCCACCAGCAGAGATCCCCAGGGCAATCAGCCCCAGCATTTT
TRBJ1-1 | 12 | TRBV10-3 | . | . | CAISAIHNEAFF | TGTGCCATCAGTGCTATACACAATGAAGCTTTCTTT
TRBJ2-1 | 12 | TRBV20-1 | TRBD2 | . | CSAGRGNNEQFF | TGCAGTGCGGGGCGGGGGAACAATGAGCAGTTCTTC
TRBJ1-3 | 14 | TRBV28 | TRBD1 | . | CASSGTGGGNTIYF | TGTGCCAGCAGCGGTACAGGGGGCGGAAACACCATATATTTT
TRBJ1-1 | 13 | TRBV7-2 | TRBD1 | once | CASSSQGISEAFF | TGTGCCAGCAGCTCACAGGGGATTAGTGAAGCTTTCTTT
TRBJ1-2 | 15 | TRBV10-3 | . | . | CAIMRGGLLTGGYTF | TGTGCCATCATGAGGGGGGGACTCCTAACCGGTGGCTACACCTTC
TRBJ1-6 | 13 | TRBV10-3 | TRBD1 | . | CAIAGTEATTLHF | TGTGCCATCGCCGGGACAGAGGCCACAACCCTCCACTTT
TRBJ1-2 | 15 | TRBV24-1 | TRBD1 | . | CATSDPQGKDYGYTF | TGTGCCACCAGTGACCCACAGGGGAAGGACTATGGCTACACCTTC
TRBJ1-5 | 15 | TRBV6-1 | TRBD1 | . | CASSPDRGSNQPQHF | TGTGCCAGCAGTCCAGACAGGGGTAGCAATCAGCCCCAGCATTTT
TRBJ2-7 | 15 | TRBV7-2 | TRBD1 | . | CASSSDRVGTYEQYF | TGTGCCAGCAGCTCGGACAGGGTCGGCACCTACGAGCAGTACTTC
TRBJ2-5 | 13 | TRBV7-9 | . | . | CASSPPKTETQYF | TGTGCCAGCAGCCCACCAAAAACAGAGACCCAGTACTTC
TRBJ2-7 | 13 | TRBV6-1 | . | . | CASSPLGGYEQYF | TGTGCCAGCAGTCCCCTAGGCGGATACGAGCAGTACTTC
TRBJ1-5 | 14 | TRBV20-1 | TRBD1 | . | CSTRMGTAGQPQHF | TGCAGTACCCGCATGGGGACAGCTGGCCAGCCCCAGCATTTT
TRBJ1-1 | 11 | TRBV28 | . | . | CASSRLDGAFF | TGTGCCAGCAGTCGTCTAGACGGAGCTTTCTTT
TRBJ1-2 | 14 | TRBV7-2 | . | . | CASSSPNRVYGYTF | TGTGCCAGCAGCTCCCCGAACAGGGTCTATGGCTACACCTTC
TRBJ1-2 | 13 | TRBV28 | . | . | CASIFVGQGGYTF | TGTGCCAGCATCTTTGTGGGGCAAGGTGGCTACACCTTC
TRBJ1-5 | 14 | TRBV7-9 | . | . | CASSLGGFRQPQHF | TGTGCCAGCAGCTTAGGGGGGTTTCGGCAGCCCCAGCATTTT
TRBJ2-7 | 11 | TRBV7-2 | . | few | CASSLETEQYF | TGTGCCAGCAGCCTTGAGACCGAGCAGTACTTC
TRBJ2-5 | 14 | TRBV24-1 | . | few | CATSRSNPGETQYF | TGTGCCACCAGTCGGTCCAACCCCGGGGAGACCCAGTACTTC
TRBJ1-5 | 16 | TRBV15 | TRBD1 | . | CAASRDRTGRRQPQHF | TGTGCCGCCAGCAGAGATAGGACAGGCCGGCGTCAGCCCCAGCATTTT
TRBJ1-6 | 14 | TRBV7-9 | TRBD1 | . | CASSSDRVASPLHF | TGTGCCAGCAGCTCGGACAGGGTAGCATCGCCCCTCCACTTT
TRBJ1-2 | 15 | TRBV28 | . | . | CASSRPGGGANGYTF | TGTGCCAGCAGTCGACCGGGGGGGGGCGCCAATGGCTACACCTTC